Described below is a single T cell receptor (beta chain) sequence and its context. This sample is drawn from a study of synovial regulatory T cells in juvenile arthritis. Each patient with active arthritis gave synovial fluid along with matched peripheral blood. Using immunoSEQ multiplex PCR, the repertoire was profiled, and TCRdb retains in-frame clones only, with some absent. This sample contains approximately 2,000 clones. Per the germline V gene, CDR1 is SGHVS and CDR2 is FNYEAQ. This CDR3 is 16 amino acids long. No DNA is listed. This receptor was identified in a donor aged 2-30 years with juvenile idiopathic arthritis. The source material was Treg cells from the synovium. The chain recombines TRBV7-6 with TRBJ2-1; TCRdb indicates TRBD2, and absent DNA this call remains unverified. Here the CDR3 reads CASSLEAASGAHEQFF.